The entry below describes one T cell receptor beta chain. The antigen this receptor binds is unknown. Base qualities were left out, and no much larger clone turns up one base away. This sample is part of a study of blood T cell repertoires in COVID-19 (TCRdb year 2020). Some background on the complete study: Samples from collaborators originated in the United States, Italy and Spain and spanned both the acute and convalescent phases of COVID-19. The material from the prospective study consisted of cDNA or gDNA derived from T cells, B-cell-depleted T cells, or PBMCs. Subjects who had been exposed to COVID-19, were actively infected with it, or had recovered from it provided the deeply sampled blood TCRbeta repertoires that made up the dataset. The repertoires were released in a freely available public database intended as a resource for research on the immune response to SARS-CoV-2. The samples were drawn from two sources: the first 160 participants of the ongoing ImmuneRACE study, and 1,200 or so subjects contributed by 6 global collaborators. The sample metadata nearly always contained a de-identified subject ID, COVID-19 status, age in years and sex. HLA class I and class II types, where available, came from metadata supplied by the sample provider rather than from assay-based typing. Results the study describes overall, beyond this receptor: The quantity of clinical and demographic metadata differed by source and by participant and was supplied without curation.

TCRbeta CDR3 regions were amplified from genomic DNA by means of the immunoSEQ Assay, a bias-controlled multiplex PCR. The source study handled its data this way. Within the assay, amplification of reference gene primers was used to estimate how many nucleated cells each sample contained. To quantify the absolute abundance of each unique TCRbeta CDR3 rearrangement, sequence reads were collapsed and filtered. For each sample, productive Simpson clonality was calculated as the square root of Simpson's diversity index across productive rearrangements. Entries here come from immuneACCESS through TCRdb and include only in-frame sequences with V and J called. Some clones fail to appear in such tables; in the studies checked, an unresolved V gene covers under half of the shortfall, and the cause of the remainder is unknown. V and J calls and clone size are as listed in that table; D and trimming were resolved from the DNA. The sample records over 65,000 clones, more than 75% of which are singletons. Around 1.2% of the sample is taken by the ten largest.

Each collaborating institution followed its own protocols to collect whole blood in K2EDTA tubes. For TCRbeta analysis, collaborators shipped samples as frozen whole blood, isolated PBMCs, or DNA extracted from either of those sample types. V loses 4 bases at its end and J loses 2 bases; junction bases beyond the gene matches: 11. Based on the germline V gene, the CDR1 and CDR2 sequences are MGHRA and YSYEKL. The CDR3 goes from the cysteine to the phenylalanine over 18 residues. Left in the record is the CDR3 DNA by itself, 54 bases read in frame from the first base. Sequencing was carried out using peripheral blood. This receptor was taken from a woman in her fifties or sixties with acute or convalescent COVID-19. This chain is built from TRBV4-1 and TRBJ2-6; 7 bases in between match TRBD2. This receptor has the CDR3 CASSPFGQGGTGANVLTF. The sequenced DNA: TGCGCCAGCAGCCCCTTTGGGCAGGGAGGGACTGGGGCCAACGTCCTGACTTTC.